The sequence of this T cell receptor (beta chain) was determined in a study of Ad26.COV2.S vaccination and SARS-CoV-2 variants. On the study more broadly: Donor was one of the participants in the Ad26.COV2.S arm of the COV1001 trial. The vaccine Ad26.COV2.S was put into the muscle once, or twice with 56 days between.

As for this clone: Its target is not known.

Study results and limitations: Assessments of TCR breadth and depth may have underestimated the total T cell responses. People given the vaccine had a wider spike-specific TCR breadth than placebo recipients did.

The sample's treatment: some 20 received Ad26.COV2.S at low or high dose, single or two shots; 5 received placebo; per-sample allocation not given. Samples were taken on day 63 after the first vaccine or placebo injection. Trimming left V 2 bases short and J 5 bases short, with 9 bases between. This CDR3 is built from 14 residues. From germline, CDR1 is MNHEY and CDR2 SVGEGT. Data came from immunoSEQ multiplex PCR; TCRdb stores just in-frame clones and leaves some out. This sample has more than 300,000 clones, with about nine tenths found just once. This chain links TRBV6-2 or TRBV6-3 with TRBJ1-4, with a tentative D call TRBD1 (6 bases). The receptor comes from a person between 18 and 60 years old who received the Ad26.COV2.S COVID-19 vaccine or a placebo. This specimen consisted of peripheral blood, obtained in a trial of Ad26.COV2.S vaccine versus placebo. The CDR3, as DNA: TGTGCCAGCAGTTACAACAGGGAGAATGAAAAACTGTTTTTT. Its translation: CASSYNRENEKLFF.